This T cell receptor beta chain was captured by sequencing in a study of blood T cell repertoires in COVID-19. For the study at large: From the United States, Italy and Spain came samples of acute and convalescent COVID-19. Sources were T cells, B-cell-depleted T cells, or PBMCs; the material itself was cDNA or gDNA.

Per the study methods: Estimation of nucleated cell counts was performed using reference gene primer amplification. Assay: immunoSEQ multiplex PCR; the TCRdb copy retains only in-frame clones and omits some. For V, J and clone size, that table is used; D and trimming come from the DNA. The repertoire holds roughly 150,000 clones, with around 89% as singletons. CDR1 is MNHEY and CDR2 is SVGAGI in the germline V gene. V lost 2 bases to trimming and J lost 9 bases; unmatched junction nucleotides: 5. The CDR3 has 16 residues. The chain links TRBV6-5 to TRBJ2-1; TRBD2 matches 15 bases. Sequences were obtained from peripheral blood. The source is a man aged 55-75 years with active or convalescent COVID-19. CDR3 coding DNA: TGTGCCAGCAGTTACGGACTAGCGGGAGGGGGAAGTGAGCAGTTCTTC. Its protein product is CASSYGLAGGGSEQFF.